These 16 T cell receptor beta chains came from one sample sequenced in a study of Graves' ophthalmopathy and Graves' hyperthyroidism. Using RNA transcripts, the TCR beta CDR3 regions were amplified. The authors performed first-round RT-PCR with HTBI primers and then a second-round multiplex PCR. TCRdb re-called the multiplex PCR reads with MiXCR, one entry per CDR3 protein. The sample shows roughly 400,000 distinct CDR3 sequences, approximately 17% of them seen only once. The material sequenced was peripheral blood. The receptors here all came from an adult woman with stable Graves' hyperthyroidism.

This clonotype was seen ten or more times. The chain has TRBV27 and TRBJ2-5, with D possibly being TRBD1 or TRBD2 (5 bases each). Germline V gene lookup returns CDR1 MNHEY and CDR2 SMNVEV (reference sequence). The CDR3 consists of 15 residues. V lost 0 bases and J lost 1, with 9 bases in between. CDR3 amino acids: CASSLSRGAQETQYF. As DNA, the CDR3 is TGTGCCAGCAGTTTATCGAGAGGGGCCCAAGAGACCCAGTACTTC.

This clonotype was picked up many times. The chain employs TRBV13 and TRBJ2-2, with 7 bases lining up with TRBD2. This CDR3 contains 20 residues. V dropped 5 bases and J dropped 10; count of bases not matched to a gene: 28. The germline V gene encodes CDR1 PRHDT and CDR2 FYEKMQ (reference sequence). DNA for the CDR3: TGTGCCAGCAGCCCCGTCCGCCGTAGGGGCGGGAGCGCCGGCAATTTGGAGCTGTTTTTT. This codes for CASSPVRRRGGSAGNLELFF. The full variable domain, in which reference TRBV13 and TRBJ2-2 provide the parts outside the CDR3, is AAGVIQSPRHLIKEKRETATLKCYPIPRHDTVYWYQQGPGQDPQFLISFYEKMQSDKGSIPDRFSAQQFSDYHSELNMSSLELGDSALYFCASSPVRRRGGSAGNLELFFGEGSRLTVL.

This clonotype was counted a few times. The gene calls are TRBV7-9 and TRBJ1-2, with 7 bases identical to TRBD1. CDR3 length: 14 residues. The V segment lost 5 bases and the J segment 5 bases; nucleotides outside the gene matches: 8. Germline V gene sequence: CDR1 SEHNR, CDR2 FQNEAQ (reference sequence). CDR3 in DNA: TGTGCCAGCAGCGGATACAGGGGCTCTTATGGCTACACCTTC. Translation gives CASSGYRGSYGYTF.

This clonotype was seen repeatedly, ten times or more. The genes are TRBV28 and TRBJ2-7; a weak D match, TRBD1 (5 bases). The CDR3 sequence is 13 residues long. From germline, CDR1 is MDHEN and CDR2 SYDVKM. Between the trimmed V and J ends, which lost 6 bases and 3 bases, there was a span of 12 bases. CDR3: CASRVLRGYEQYF. The CDR3 nucleotides are TGTGCCAGCAGGGTACTTAGGGGCTACGAGCAGTACTTC.

This clonotype was observed many times. This chain connects TRBV15 to TRBJ2-7, with D perhaps matching TRBD1 (7 bases). V was cut by 5 bases and J by 4 bases, with 12 bases left in between. The CDR3 contains 13 residues. Germline V gene data show CDR1 as LNHNV and CDR2 as YYDKDF (reference sequence). The CDR3 region has the DNA TGTGCCACCAGCCGCGGGACAGAATACGAGCAGTACTTC. Translating it yields CATSRGTEYEQYF. Using reference TRBV15 and TRBJ2-7 for the parts outside the CDR3, the full variable domain is DAMVIQNPRYQVTQFGKPVTLSCSQTLNHNVMYWYQQKSSQAPKLLFHYYDKDFNNEADTPDNFQSRRPNTSFCFLDIRSPGLGDTAMYLCATSRGTEYEQYFGPGTRLTVT.

This clonotype has at least ten counts. The genes are TRBV30 and TRBJ2-2; D uncertain. There are 11 residues in the CDR3. V lost 4 bases to trimming and J lost 4 bases, with 4 bases between them. Germline values: CDR1 GTSNPN, CDR2 SVGIG (reference sequence). In DNA form, the CDR3 reads TGTGCCTGGACTTTCACCGGGGAGCTGTTTTTT. Translation: CAWTFTGELFF.

The chain employs TRBV27 and TRBJ1-4; TRBD1 agrees at 8 bases. The CDR3 is 14 residues long. The ends lost 8 bases at V and 8 bases at J; junction bases unmatched: 10. The V gene's germline CDR1 is MNHEY and CDR2 SMNVEV (reference sequence). The CDR3 nucleotides are TGTGCCAGCCCAACCGACAGGGGCCGGGAAAAACTGTTTTTT. This encodes CASPTDRGREKLFF.

Many counts were recorded for this clonotype. V usage is TRBV28 and J usage is TRBJ1-1; D possibly corresponds to TRBD1 (5 bases). This CDR3 comprises 13 residues. In germline, CDR1 is MDHEN, CDR2 SYDVKM. Trimming left V 11 bases short and J 1 base short, with 14 bases between. The CDR3 region is CASQGTSNTEAFF. CDR3 bases: TGTGCCTCCCAGGGTACCTCGAACACTGAAGCTTTCTTT.

This clonotype was counted many times. This rearrangement joins TRBV7-8 to TRBJ1-2; 7 bases are a match to TRBD1. J gave up 0 bases and V 3 bases, and 7 bases lay outside the gene matches. CDR1 SGHVS and CDR2 FQNEAQ come from the germline V gene. The CDR3 sequence is 16 residues long. The CDR3 nucleotides read TGTGCCAGCAGCTTCTCCGGGACAGTAGCTAACTATGGCTACACCTTC. Amino acids: CASSFSGTVANYGYTF.

This clonotype occurred many times. The CDR3 DNA follows: TGTGCCAGCAGCGAAAGTGGGGACACTGAAGCTTTCTTT. It encodes CASSESGDTEAFF. The rearrangement joins TRBV2 to TRBJ1-1; D call uncertain. V was pared by 6 bases and J by 3 bases, with 11 bases between. CDR1 is SNHLY, CDR2 FYNNEI, per germline. This CDR3 has 13 amino acids.

This clonotype was recorded at least ten times. The rearrangement links TRBV19 to TRBJ2-5; TRBD2 matches 7 bases. This CDR3 is 16 amino acids long. Germline CDR1 LNHDA, CDR2 SQIVND (reference sequence). V lost 2 bases and J lost 3; bases outside the gene matches: 9. The CDR3 region is CASSISPSGGEETQYF. CDR3 DNA sequence: TGTGCCAGTAGTATATCGCCTAGCGGAGGGGAAGAGACCCAGTACTTC.

The sample holds many counts of this clonotype. The V gene is TRBV28, the J gene TRBJ2-2; 7 nucleotides line up with TRBD1. This CDR3 region has 14 residues. V dropped 5 bases and J dropped 5; count of bases not matched to a gene: 5. Looked up from germline, CDR1 is MDHEN and CDR2 is SYDVKM. The CDR3 here is CASSPGGITGELFF. The CDR3, as DNA: TGTGCCAGCAGTCCAGGGGGTATTACCGGGGAGCTGTTTTTT.

The chain joins TRBV19 to TRBJ2-2, with TRBD2 identical over 7 bases. The CDR3 has 15 amino acids. The ends lost 1 base at V and 7 bases at J; junction bases unmatched: 6. Per the germline V gene, CDR1 is LNHDA and CDR2 is SQIVND (reference sequence). Written as DNA, the CDR3 is TGTGCCAGTAGTATAGCGGGAGGTTTCGGCGGGGAGCTGTTTTTT. Translated: CASSIAGGFGGELFF.

This clonotype appeared many times. V gene TRBV7-9 combines with J gene TRBJ2-5, with D perhaps TRBD2 (7 bases). Germline CDR1 reads SEHNR; CDR2 reads FQNEAQ (reference sequence). CDR3 length: 14 residues. V was clipped by 4 bases and J by 2 bases, with 11 bases between them. The chain's CDR3 is CASSWGGGQETQYF. CDR3 DNA sequence: TGTGCCAGCAGCTGGGGGGGCGGACAAGAGACCCAGTACTTC.

The chain carries TRBV6-1 and TRBJ2-2; D is ambiguous. V shed 1 base and J shed 5 bases, with 8 bases lying between them. The CDR3 spans 14 residues. Looked up from germline, CDR1 is MNHNS and CDR2 is SASEGT. For the CDR3, the DNA is TGTGCCAGCAGTGAAGACACCGGAACCGGGGAGCTGTTTTTT. Amino acid sequence: CASSEDTGTGELFF.

This clonotype was counted many times. The chain couples TRBV20-1 to TRBJ2-5; TRBD2 agrees at 11 bases. Trimming at V came to 5 bases and at J to 1 base, leaving 15 bases not matched to a gene. Looked up from germline, CDR1 is DFQATT and CDR2 is SNEGSKA (reference sequence). CDR3 size: 18 residues. CDR3 in DNA: TGCAGTGCTCTCCGGGCGGGGTCGCTAGCGGGAGGCCAAGAGACCCAGTACTTC. It codes for CSALRAGSLAGGQETQYF.